The T cell receptor beta chain described here comes from a study of beta chain features in type 1 diabetes. Per the germline V gene, CDR1 is MDHEN and CDR2 is SYDVKM. Trimming took off 3 bases at V and 2 bases at J, with 14 bases between the two ends. The CDR3 loop spans 15 amino acids. The entirety of the isolated RNA underwent reverse transcription, so expressed TCRB transcripts were sequenced. Generated by immunoSEQ multiplex PCR, the TCRdb table keeps only in-frame clones and is missing some. The sample carries 300,000 to 350,000 clones, 8% recorded once. In regard to this clone: Its matching antigen is unknown.

Notes on the study in general: A PCR bias possibly favoring shorter templates would apply equally to patients and controls.

This sequence was found in a woman younger than 30 in good health. The sample was central memory CD4+ T cells from blood. This chain links TRBV28 with TRBJ2-7; either TRBD1 or TRBD2 may fit D (5 bases each). The CDR3 is CASSFGGVRAYEQYF. Written as DNA, the CDR3 is TGTGCCAGCAGTTTCGGAGGTGTCAGGGCCTACGAGCAGTACTTC.